Shown below are 20 T cell receptor beta chains from a single sample sequenced in a study of neoadjuvant anti-PD-1 for oral cavity cancer. The table came from immunoSEQ multiplex PCR; TCRdb's copy has only in-frame clones and leaves some out. The sample comprises approximately 23,000 clones, more than 35% of which are singletons, and almost 40% rests with the top ten. Time point reported: after neoadjuvant nivolumab, at surgical resection. The source was tumor tissue, collected after nivolumab (anti-PD-1) treatment. The receptors here all came from a person between 40 and 80 years old with oral cavity squamous cell carcinoma.

In its sample, this clone is medium-sized. The chain is built from TRBV6-5 and TRBJ2-3; TRBD2 matches at 7 bases. The CDR3 sequence is 14 residues long. The V gene's germline CDR1 is MNHEY and CDR2 SVGAGI. J gave up 8 bases and V 6 bases, and 11 bases lay outside the gene matches. The CDR3 DNA follows: TGTGCCAGCAGACCTCCCGGCGGGAGAAGTACGCAGTATTTT. As protein: CASRPPGGRSTQYF.

This CDR3 reads CASSPWGRQGEQYF. DNA for the CDR3: TGTGCCAGCAGCCCTTGGGGAAGGCAAGGAGAGCAGTACTTC. J is TRBJ2-7 and V is TRBV6-7, with D unresolved. TRBV6-7 belongs to the ORF category, with a function that is uncertain. V gave up 6 bases and J gave up 7 bases, with 19 bases separating them. This CDR3 is 14 amino acids long.

The chain joins TRBV15 to TRBJ1-6; 9 nucleotides line up with TRBD1. From germline, CDR1 is LNHNV and CDR2 YYDKDF (reference sequence). V lost 3 bases and J lost 4; bases outside the gene matches: 7. The CDR3 is 17 residues long. The CDR3 region is CATSSLFGTGYNSPLHF. CDR3 coding DNA: TGTGCCACCAGCAGTTTATTTGGGACAGGGTATAATTCACCCCTCCACTTT.

This sequence joins TRBV5-6 and TRBJ2-7; D may be TRBD1 (6 bases). This CDR3 has 16 residues. Germline V lookup: CDR1 SGHDT, CDR2 YYEEEE. The V and J ends lost 0 bases and 1 base respectively, with 14 bases between them. The CDR3 loop is CASSLDVTGTSYEQYF. Written as DNA, the CDR3 is TGTGCCAGCAGCTTGGACGTGACAGGAACTTCCTACGAGCAGTACTTC.

A few counts support this clone. DNA for the CDR3: TGTGCCAGTAGTGGTAATTCACCCCTCCACTTT. Its protein product is CASSGNSPLHF. The chain is built from TRBV19 and TRBJ1-6; D remains unclear. With 5 bases removed from V and 6 bases from J, the gap between germline ends came to 2 bases. Germline V CDR1 and CDR2: LNHDA, SQIVND (reference sequence). The length of the CDR3 is 11 residues.

This clone qualifies as medium-sized. This chain links TRBV4-2 with TRBJ2-7; TRBD1 agrees at 11 bases. Germline V gene data show CDR1 as LGHNA and CDR2 as YNFKEQ. There are 17 residues in the CDR3. Germline trimming cut 0 bases from V and 3 bases from J; bases unmatched to any gene: 7. The DNA for the CDR3 is TGTGCCAGCAGCCAAGAAAATCCCGGGACAGGGGGCTACGAGCAGTACTTC. Residues: CASSQENPGTGGYEQYF.

This clone was detected ten times or more. This rearrangement joins TRBV9 to TRBJ2-7, with D hard to call. The germline V gene has CDR1 SGDLS and CDR2 YYNGEE. The CDR3 length is 14 residues. Trimming shortened V by 5 bases and J by 1 base, and 13 bases separated the two germline ends. Written as DNA, the CDR3 is TGTGCCAGCAGTCCTAATTTCCCATCCTACGAGCAGTACTTC. It yields the protein CASSPNFPSYEQYF.

This clone was counted many times. This rearrangement joins TRBV18 to TRBJ2-5, with a weak D call TRBD1 (5 bases). This CDR3 spans 14 amino acids. V dropped 0 bases and J dropped 4 bases, with 9 bases sitting between them. Germline values: CDR1 KGHSH, CDR2 LQKENI. The CDR3 DNA sequence: TGTGCCAGCTCACCACCGGGGCAGCGAGAGACCCAGTACTTC. This translates into CASSPPGQRETQYF.

This clone was seen a few times. At one boundary the junction diverges from the germline segment, which might be a read error. The chain uses TRBV28 and TRBJ2-7, with D possibly being TRBD1 or TRBD2 (5 bases each). In germline, CDR1 is MDHEN, CDR2 SYDVKM. CDR3 size: 16 residues. CDR3: CASSLSPGRGHDEQYF. CDR3 sequence (DNA): TGTGCCAGCAGCTTATCACCGGGACGCGGGCATGACGAGCAGTACTTC.

The V call is TRBV9, the J call TRBJ1-2; D is possibly TRBD1 (6 bases). V was pared by 3 bases and J by 4 bases, with 16 bases between. Germline-derived CDR1 and CDR2 are SGDLS and YYNGEE. This CDR3 is 15 amino acids long. The CDR3 here is CASSGPEGGSYGYTF. Written as DNA, the CDR3 is TGTGCCAGCAGCGGGCCGGAGGGGGGCTCCTATGGCTACACCTTC.

This clone was recorded a few times. The genes are TRBV10-1 and TRBJ2-1; possibly TRBD1 for D (6 bases). Deletions cut 6 bases from V and 9 bases from J, with 12 bases between. The CDR3 has 12 amino acids. Germline lookup yields CDR1 WNHNN and CDR2 SYGVQD (reference sequence). The CDR3 loop is CASSSKDSEQFF. CDR3 DNA: TGCGCCAGCAGCTCGAAGGACAGTGAGCAGTTCTTC.

The rearrangement links TRBV9 to TRBJ1-2; D ambiguous. The CDR3 is 13 residues long. Trimming left V 0 bases short and J 8 bases short, with 11 bases between. The germline CDR1 and CDR2 sequences are SGDLS and YYNGEE. CDR3 bases: TGTGCCAGCAGCGTAGTTTACACCGGGGGCTACACCTTC. It is translated as CASSVVYTGGYTF.

The CDR3 DNA is TGTGCCAGCAGTACCGGGACAGGAAACACTGAAGCTTTCTTT. It is translated as CASSTGTGNTEAFF. This chain joins TRBV6-1 and TRBJ1-1; 8 nucleotides agree with TRBD1. After removal of 5 bases from V and 2 bases from J, the junction contained 4 bases not matched to a gene. CDR1 MNHNS and CDR2 SASEGT come from the germline V gene. There are 14 residues in the CDR3.

The chain couples TRBV5-4 to TRBJ1-3, with a weak D call TRBD1 (5 bases). Trimming removed 2 bases at V and 0 bases at J, with 15 bases between. The CDR3 runs 17 residues. Germline V gene sequence: CDR1 SGHNT, CDR2 YYREEE (reference sequence). The CDR3: CASSFGGTPGSGNTIYF. As DNA, the CDR3 is TGTGCCAGCAGCTTTGGCGGGACTCCCGGCTCTGGAAACACCATATATTTT. Looking up the rest from reference TRBV5-4 and TRBJ1-3 gives the full variable domain: ETGVTQSPTHLIKTRGQQVTLRCSSQSGHNTVSWYQQALGQGPQFIFQYYREEENGRGNFPPRFSGLQFPNYSSELNVNALELDDSALYLCASSFGGTPGSGNTIYFGEGSWLTVV.

The rearrangement joins TRBV7-9 to TRBJ2-3; D not resolved. V was shortened by 2 bases and J by 3 bases, with 6 bases between the two germline ends. The CDR3 contains 13 residues. Germline V gene lookup returns CDR1 SEHNR and CDR2 FQNEAQ (reference sequence). CDR3 loop: CASSLLSTDTQYF. The CDR3 DNA sequence: TGTGCCAGCAGCTTACTTTCAACAGATACGCAGTATTTT.

This clone was recorded once. This chain connects TRBV11-2 to TRBJ2-1; a weak D match, TRBD2 (6 bases). The CDR3 covers 14 residues. Germline V gene lookup returns CDR1 SGHAT and CDR2 FQNNGV. V was pared by 1 base and J by 5 bases, with 9 bases between. The CDR3 DNA is TGTGCCAGCAGCTTAGCCGGGAGACACAATGAGCAGTTCTTC. Amino acid sequence: CASSLAGRHNEQFF.

This chain joins TRBV5-5 and TRBJ2-5; D is undetermined. The CDR3 length is 14 residues. V lost 2 bases, J lost 1 base, and 9 bases lay in between. Germline V lookup: CDR1 SGHKS, CDR2 YYEKEE (reference sequence). The CDR3, as DNA: TGTGCCAGCAGCTTCACCAGGTCCCAAGAGACCCAGTACTTC. Residues: CASSFTRSQETQYF. The full variable domain, rest sourced from reference TRBV5-5 and TRBJ2-5, is DAGVTQSPTHLIKTRGQQVTLRCSPISGHKSVSWYQQVLGQGPQFIFQYYEKEERGRGNFPDRFSARQFPNYSSELNVNALLLGDSALYLCASSFTRSQETQYFGPGTRLLVL.

The chain is built from TRBV5-4 and TRBJ1-2, with a weak D call TRBD1 (6 bases). Trimming stripped 7 bases from V and 6 bases from J, with 10 bases between. The CDR3 sequence is 11 residues long. Germline assignment: CDR1 SGHNT and CDR2 YYREEE (reference sequence). CDR3 loop: CASPGAHGYTF. CDR3 nucleotide sequence: TGTGCCAGCCCAGGGGCCCATGGCTACACCTTC.

The gene calls are TRBV19 and TRBJ2-5; 11 bases map to TRBD2. J lost 4 bases, V lost 8 bases, and 3 bases had no gene match. The germline gives CDR1 LNHDA, CDR2 SQIVND (reference sequence). This CDR3 has 13 amino acids. CDR3 amino acids: CASGLAGGETQYF. The CDR3 DNA reads as TGTGCCAGTGGGCTAGCGGGGGGAGAGACCCAGTACTTC.

This chain links TRBV11-2 with TRBJ2-4; D is unresolved. In germline, CDR1 is SGHAT, CDR2 FQNNGV. This CDR3 has 15 residues. V was clipped by 3 bases and J by 2 bases, with 11 bases between them. DNA of the CDR3: TGTGCCAGCAGCTTGGGCGGCGCTTCCAAAAACATTCAGTACTTC. Protein product: CASSLGGASKNIQYF.